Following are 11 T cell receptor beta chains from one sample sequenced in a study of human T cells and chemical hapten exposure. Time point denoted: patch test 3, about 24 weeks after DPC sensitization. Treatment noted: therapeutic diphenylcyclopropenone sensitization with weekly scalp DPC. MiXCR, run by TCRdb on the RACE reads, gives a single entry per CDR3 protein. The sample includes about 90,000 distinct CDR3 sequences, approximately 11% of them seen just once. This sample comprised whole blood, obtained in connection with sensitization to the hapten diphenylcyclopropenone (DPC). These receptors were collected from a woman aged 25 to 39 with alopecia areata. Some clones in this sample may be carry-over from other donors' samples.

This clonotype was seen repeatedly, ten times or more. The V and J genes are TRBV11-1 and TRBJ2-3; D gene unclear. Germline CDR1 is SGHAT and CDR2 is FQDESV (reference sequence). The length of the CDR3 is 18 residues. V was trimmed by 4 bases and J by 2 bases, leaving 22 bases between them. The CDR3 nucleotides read TGTGCCAGCAGCTCGTCAATAGGAGCCAATTTAGCCACAGATACGCAGTATTTT. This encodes CASSSSIGANLATDTQYF.

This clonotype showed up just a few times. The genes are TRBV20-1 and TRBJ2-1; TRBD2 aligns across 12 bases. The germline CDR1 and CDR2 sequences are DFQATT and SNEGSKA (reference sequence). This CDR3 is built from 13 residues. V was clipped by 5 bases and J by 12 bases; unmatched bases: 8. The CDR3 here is CSAFTSGGFGQFF. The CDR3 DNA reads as TGCAGTGCTTTCACTAGCGGGGGGTTCGGGCAGTTCTTC.

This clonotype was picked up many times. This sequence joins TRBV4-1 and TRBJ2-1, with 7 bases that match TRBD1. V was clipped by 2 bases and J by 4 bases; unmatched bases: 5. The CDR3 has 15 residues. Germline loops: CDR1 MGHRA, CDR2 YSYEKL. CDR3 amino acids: CASSQNTGQYNEQFF. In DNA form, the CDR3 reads TGCGCCAGCAGCCAAAACACGGGACAGTACAATGAGCAGTTCTTC.

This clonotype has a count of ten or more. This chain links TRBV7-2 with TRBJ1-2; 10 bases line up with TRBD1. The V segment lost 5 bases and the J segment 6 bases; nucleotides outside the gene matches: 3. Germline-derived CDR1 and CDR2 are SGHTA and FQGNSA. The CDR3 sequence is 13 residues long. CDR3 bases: TGTGCCAGCAGCCAAGGGACAGGGGATGGCTACACCTTC. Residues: CASSQGTGDGYTF.

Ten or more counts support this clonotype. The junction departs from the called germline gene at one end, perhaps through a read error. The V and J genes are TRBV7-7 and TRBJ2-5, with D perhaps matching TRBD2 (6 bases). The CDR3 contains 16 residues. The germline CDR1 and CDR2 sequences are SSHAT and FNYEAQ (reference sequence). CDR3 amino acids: CASSLGGAVKEETQYF. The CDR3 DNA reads TGTGCTAGCAGCTTGGGGGGAGCGGTTAAAGAAGAGACCCAGTACTTC.

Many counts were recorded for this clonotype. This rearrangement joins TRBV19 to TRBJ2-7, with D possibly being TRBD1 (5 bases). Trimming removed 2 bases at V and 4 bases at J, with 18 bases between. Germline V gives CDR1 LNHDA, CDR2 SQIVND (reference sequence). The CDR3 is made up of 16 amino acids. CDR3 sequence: CASSIQAQGKEYEQYV. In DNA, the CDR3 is TGTGCCAGTAGTATACAGGCTCAGGGAAAAGAATACGAGCAGTACGTC.

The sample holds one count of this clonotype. CDR3 sequence: CASSQRTALNTEAFF. In DNA, the CDR3 is TGTGCCAGCAGCCAAAGGACAGCCTTGAACACTGAAGCTTTCTTT. This rearrangement joins TRBV3-1 to TRBJ1-1; TRBD1 might be the D (6 bases). Trimming took 2 bases from V and 0 from J, leaving 10 bases between them. Germline lookup yields CDR1 LGHDT and CDR2 YNNKEL (reference sequence). The CDR3 has 15 amino acids.

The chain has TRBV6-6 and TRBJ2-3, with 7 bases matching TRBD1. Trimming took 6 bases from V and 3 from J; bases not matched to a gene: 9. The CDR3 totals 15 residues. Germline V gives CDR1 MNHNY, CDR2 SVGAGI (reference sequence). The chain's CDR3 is CASSSRQGSTDTQYF. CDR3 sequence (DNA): TGTGCCAGCAGCTCTAGACAGGGTTCGACAGATACGCAGTATTTT.

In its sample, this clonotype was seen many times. CDR3 sequence (DNA): TGCAGCGTTGTGGGCACTTCCTACGAGCAGTACTTC. Its translation is CSVVGTSYEQYF. The chain has TRBV29-1 and TRBJ2-7, with D hard to call. The CDR3 contains 12 residues. CDR1 and CDR2 from the germline V gene are SQVTM and ANQGSEA. Between the trimmed V and J ends, which lost 4 bases and 1 base, there was a span of 8 bases.

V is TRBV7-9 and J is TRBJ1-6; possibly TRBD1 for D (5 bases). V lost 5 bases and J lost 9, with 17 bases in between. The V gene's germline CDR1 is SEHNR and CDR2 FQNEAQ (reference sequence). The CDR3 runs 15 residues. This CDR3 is CASSPLVGVGSPLHF. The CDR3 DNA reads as TGTGCCAGCAGCCCCCTAGTGGGGGTCGGTTCACCCCTCCACTTT.

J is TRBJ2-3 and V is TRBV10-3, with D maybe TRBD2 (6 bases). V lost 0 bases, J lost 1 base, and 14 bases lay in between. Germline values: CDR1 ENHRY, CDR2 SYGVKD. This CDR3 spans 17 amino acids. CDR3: CAISESVVGGRTDTQYF. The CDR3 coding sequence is TGTGCCATCAGTGAGTCGGTGGTGGGGGGACGCACAGATACGCAGTATTTT.